A single sample gave rise to the 30 T cell receptor beta chains below, sequenced in a study of CD8 T cells in Susac syndrome (dated by TCRdb to the late 2010s). Libraries came from the immunoSEQ multiplex PCR assay. RNA was extracted using the RNeasy kit, and about 0.5 to 1 ug of the RNA was reverse transcribed with random hexamers. TCRdb reprocessing: public reads trimmed at Q25 with fastp, clones called with MiXCR, in-frame beta chains kept. Every entry covers one CDR3 protein and lists the most common genes and DNA from its rows. This sample comprises 100,000 to 150,000 distinct CDR3 sequences, more than 80% of them detected only once. The leading ten clones occupy roughly 0.31% of the sample. Sequenced sample: CD8+ T cells from PBMCs. These receptors all stem from a human donor with multiple sclerosis.

The chain links TRBV27 to TRBJ1-1; 9 bases are a match to TRBD1. Per germline, CDR1 MNHEY and CDR2 SMNVEV (reference sequence). The CDR3 is 15 residues long. The ends lost 5 bases at V and 2 bases at J; junction bases unmatched: 6. CDR3 region: CASSTRTGENTEAFF. The CDR3 region has the DNA TGTGCCAGCAGTACGCGGACAGGGGAAAACACTGAAGCTTTCTTT.

The V and J genes are TRBV7-8 and TRBJ2-7, with 7 bases lining up with TRBD2. J lost 0 bases, V lost 1 base, and 3 bases had no gene match. The CDR3 runs 15 residues. Germline-derived CDR1 and CDR2 are SGHVS and FQNEAQ. CDR3 nucleotide sequence: TGTGCCAGCAGCTTAGGGGGCGGGGGCTCCTACGAGCAGTACTTC. Protein sequence: CASSLGGGGSYEQYF. Filled out from reference TRBV7-8 and TRBJ2-7, the complete variable domain reads GAGVSQSPRYKVAKRGQDVALRCDPISGHVSLFWYQQALGQGPEFLTYFQNEAQLDKSGLPSDRFFAERPEGSVSTLKIQRTQQEDSAVYLCASSLGGGGSYEQYFGPGTRLTVT.

The chain employs TRBV19 and TRBJ1-4; TRBD1 matches at 7 bases. Germline CDR1 LNHDA, CDR2 SQIVND (reference sequence). This CDR3 has 13 residues. V dropped 5 bases and J dropped 8; count of bases not matched to a gene: 5. In DNA, the CDR3 is TGTGCCAGTAGTCCCAGGGGGGTCGAAAAACTGTTTTTT. It encodes CASSPRGVEKLFF.

The CDR3 DNA is TGTGCCAGCAGTAACAGGGGGGAACTAGCCAAAAACATTCAGTACTTC. It is translated as CASSNRGELAKNIQYF. This chain links TRBV12-3 or TRBV12-4 with TRBJ2-4; 8 positions agree with TRBD1. Trimming took 5 bases from V and 0 from J; bases not matched to a gene: 6. This CDR3 spans 16 amino acids.

The chain combines TRBV24-1 with TRBJ1-1; D gene unclear. The CDR3 length is 13 residues. With 8 bases removed from V and 2 bases from J, the gap between germline ends came to 11 bases. Per the germline V gene, CDR1 is KGHDR and CDR2 is SFDVKD. The CDR3 nucleotides are TGTGCCACCAAGTCGGACCGTAACACTGAAGCTTTCTTT. This codes for CATKSDRNTEAFF.

The chain recombines TRBV29-1 with TRBJ1-2; possible D gene TRBD1, 5 bases. The CDR3 is 11 residues long. CDR1 and CDR2 (germline): SQVTM, ANQGSEA. V lost 5 bases, J lost 8 bases, and 12 bases lay in between. In DNA form, the CDR3 reads TGCAGCGTTCCAGGGCGGGACGGCTACACCTTC. Translating it yields CSVPGRDGYTF.

J is TRBJ2-1 and V is TRBV29-1; 7 bases agree with TRBD2. The CDR3 is 13 amino acids. Per germline, CDR1 SQVTM and CDR2 ANQGSEA. V trimming: 1 base; J trimming: 8 bases; junction bases outside the gene matches: 5. The CDR3 reads CSVEGTSGYEQFF. CDR3 coding DNA: TGCAGCGTTGAAGGGACTAGTGGGTATGAGCAGTTCTTC.

V gene TRBV4-1 combines with J gene TRBJ2-3; 12 bases are a match to TRBD2. J gave up 3 bases and V 6 bases, and 4 bases lay outside the gene matches. CDR3 length: 15 residues. Germline V gene data show CDR1 as MGHRA and CDR2 as YSYEKL. The CDR3 region has the DNA TGCGCCAGCAGATCTCTAGCGGGAGGGACAGATACGCAGTATTTT. Translating it yields CASRSLAGGTDTQYF.

This sequence joins TRBV7-9 and TRBJ2-1; the D is unclear. The V gene's germline CDR1 is SEHNR and CDR2 FQNEAQ (reference sequence). The V end was cut by 2 bases, the J end by 3 bases, with 11 bases between. The CDR3 loop spans 15 amino acids. The CDR3 reads CASSLNRALYNEQFF. The CDR3 DNA reads as TGTGCCAGCAGCTTAAATAGAGCTCTCTACAATGAGCAGTTCTTC.

Turning to this clonotype: One junction end does not reproduce the germline sequence, and a read error may be involved. The DNA for the CDR3 is TGTGCCAGCAGTCTAGCTTTCTTT. Its protein product is CASSLAFF. This chain connects TRBV12-3 or TRBV12-4 to TRBJ1-1; D remains unclear. This CDR3 has 8 amino acids.

This chain joins TRBV7-9 and TRBJ1-1; 7 bases map to TRBD1. The junction had 7 bases not matched to a gene; V was cut back by 2 bases and J by 7 bases. The V gene's germline CDR1 is SEHNR and CDR2 FQNEAQ (reference sequence). This CDR3 is built from 14 residues. In DNA, the CDR3 is TGTGCCAGCAGCTTACTGGACAGGACCCTTGAAGCTTTCTTT. Translated: CASSLLDRTLEAFF.

The chain carries TRBV5-6 and TRBJ2-1; D is possibly TRBD1 (6 bases). V lost 0 bases, J lost 10 bases, and 14 bases lay in between. The CDR3 runs to 14 residues. Germline CDR1 SGHDT, CDR2 YYEEEE. The CDR3: CASSLDRDWGEQFF. The DNA of the CDR3 is TGTGCCAGCAGCTTGGACAGGGATTGGGGGGAGCAGTTCTTC. The full variable domain, with the rest looked up from reference TRBV5-6 and TRBJ2-1, is DAGVTQSPTHLIKTRGQQVTLRCSPKSGHDTVSWYQQALGQGPQFIFQYYEEEERQRGNFPDRFSGHQFPNYSSELNVNALLLGDSALYLCASSLDRDWGEQFFGPGTRLTVL.

This rearrangement joins TRBV11-2 to TRBJ2-3; 7 positions agree with TRBD2. With 0 bases clipped from V and 4 bases from J, the junction kept 7 bases outside the gene matches. Germline CDR1 SGHAT, CDR2 FQNNGV. The CDR3 is made up of 16 amino acids. CDR3 in amino acids: CASSLDTREIPDTQYF. The CDR3 DNA follows: TGTGCCAGCAGCTTAGATACGCGGGAGATCCCAGATACGCAGTATTTT.

The chain links TRBV3-1 to TRBJ1-5; the D gene is possibly TRBD1 (5 bases). V shed 1 base and J shed 1 base, with 11 bases lying between them. In germline, CDR1 is LGHDT, CDR2 YNNKEL (reference sequence). The CDR3 loop spans 16 amino acids. This chain's CDR3 is CASSQAGKGSNQPQHF. CDR3 nucleotide sequence: TGTGCCAGCAGCCAAGCAGGGAAAGGGAGCAATCAGCCCCAGCATTTT.

The DNA of the CDR3 is TGCGCCAGCAGCTTGTATCTCACCGGGGAGCTGTTTTTT. Protein: CASSLYLTGELFF. The V gene is TRBV5-1, the J gene TRBJ2-2; the D is unclear. The length of the CDR3 is 13 residues. CDR1 SGHRS and CDR2 YFSETQ come from the germline V gene. Trimming cost V 1 base and J 4 bases, with 5 bases left between them.

The chain is built from TRBV7-2 and TRBJ2-4, with D hard to call. This CDR3 spans 14 amino acids. Germline V gives CDR1 SGHTA, CDR2 FQGNSA. Between the trimmed V and J ends, which lost 5 bases and 0 bases, there was a span of 8 bases. The chain's CDR3 is CASSPVLAKNIQYF. CDR3 coding DNA: TGTGCCAGCAGCCCCGTTTTAGCCAAAAACATTCAGTACTTC.

V is TRBV29-1 and J is TRBJ2-7; the match to TRBD1 covers 10 bases. The junction had 2 bases not matched to a gene; V was cut back by 6 bases and J by 3 bases. CDR1 SQVTM and CDR2 ANQGSEA come from the germline V gene. The CDR3 covers 12 residues. CDR3 nucleotide sequence: TGCAGCGTGTGGGACAGGGGCTACGAGCAGTACTTC. Amino acid sequence: CSVWDRGYEQYF.

The count of this clonotype is one. The chain combines TRBV14 with TRBJ2-5; TRBD1 or TRBD2 may be the D gene (6 bases each). The CDR3 spans 15 residues. V was trimmed by 4 bases and J by 0 bases, leaving 12 bases between them. CDR1 is SGHDN, CDR2 FVKESK, per germline. The CDR3 loop reads CASSLLEGDQETQYF. The CDR3 nucleotides read TGTGCCAGCAGCCTTTTGGAGGGGGACCAAGAGACCCAGTACTTC.

The chain links TRBV7-3 to TRBJ2-3, with TRBD2 matching over 7 bases. This CDR3 is 14 amino acids long. Trimming removed 5 bases from V and 4 bases from J; junction bases left unmatched: 6. Germline V gene sequence: CDR1 SGHTA, CDR2 FQGTGA. The CDR3 here is CASSPGGGPDTQYF. DNA for the CDR3: TGTGCCAGCAGCCCTGGGGGAGGGCCAGATACGCAGTATTTT. Full variable domain (rest looked up from reference TRBV7-3 and TRBJ2-3): GAGVSQTPSNKVTEKGKYVELRCDPISGHTALYWYRQSLGQGPEFLIYFQGTGAADDSGLPNDRFFAVRPEGSVSTLKIQRTERGDSAVYLCASSPGGGPDTQYFGPGTRLTVL.

The V call is TRBV24-1, the J call TRBJ1-1; D remains unclear. The CDR3 has 12 residues. With 6 bases removed from V and 8 bases from J, the gap between germline ends came to 12 bases. Germline V CDR1 and CDR2: KGHDR, SFDVKD. CDR3 sequence reads: CATSIFGREAFF. CDR3 in DNA: TGTGCCACCAGTATATTCGGGCGCGAAGCTTTCTTT.

The chain has TRBV10-2 and TRBJ1-2; 7 bases agree with TRBD1. Germline trimming cut 3 bases from V and 8 bases from J; bases unmatched to any gene: 6. The CDR3 has 13 residues. CDR1 is WSHSY and CDR2 is SAAADI in the germline V gene. CDR3 in DNA: TGCGCCAGCAGTGAAGGACAGGCCCGCGGCTACACCTTC. The encoded protein is CASSEGQARGYTF.

The chain links TRBV30 to TRBJ2-7; TRBD1 is a possible D gene (5 bases). V was trimmed by 0 bases and J by 1 base, leaving 10 bases between them. The CDR3 is made up of 14 amino acids. Germline CDR1 reads GTSNPN; CDR2 reads SVGIG (reference sequence). In DNA form, the CDR3 reads TGTGCCTGGAGTGTAGGGGTGTTATCCTACGAGCAGTACTTC. Translated, it gives CAWSVGVLSYEQYF.

This chain links TRBV28 with TRBJ2-5; a weak D match, TRBD1 (6 bases). V lost 4 bases, J lost 4 bases, and 13 bases lay in between. Germline values: CDR1 MDHEN, CDR2 SYDVKM. This CDR3 region has 14 residues. The CDR3 DNA sequence: TGTGCCAGCAGTTCTCCAGGGGAACTAGAGACCCAGTACTTC. This sequence encodes CASSSPGELETQYF.

V and J are TRBV7-9 and TRBJ2-6, with D perhaps matching TRBD1 (7 bases). V was trimmed by 5 bases and J by 0 bases, leaving 14 bases between them. CDR3 length equals 17 residues. Germline-derived CDR1 and CDR2 are SEHNR and FQNEAQ (reference sequence). CDR3 DNA sequence: TGTGCCAGCAGCCCAGGGGGGACGACCTCTGGGGCCAACGTCCTGACTTTC. It is translated as CASSPGGTTSGANVLTF. The whole variable domain, remainder taken from reference TRBV7-9 and TRBJ2-6, is DTGVSQNPRHKITKRGQNVTFRCDPISEHNRLYWYRQTLGQGPEFLTYFQNEAQLEKSRLLSDRFSAERPKGSFSTLEIQRTEQGDSAMYLCASSPGGTTSGANVLTFGAGSRLTVL.

The chain carries TRBV5-1 and TRBJ2-5; tentative D call: TRBD1 (6 bases). This CDR3 is built from 14 residues. Germline CDR1 SGHRS, CDR2 YFSETQ. Trimming shortened V by 1 base and J by 5 bases, and 12 bases separated the two germline ends. CDR3 in DNA: TGCGCCAGCAGCTTGACAGGGACCCACGAGACCCAGTACTTC. Its protein product is CASSLTGTHETQYF.

CDR3 sequence (DNA): TGCAGCGTTGGGGGACTAGCGGGAGACGGTGAGCAGTTCTTC. It is translated as CSVGGLAGDGEQFF. The chain couples TRBV29-1 to TRBJ2-1; 14 bases are shared with TRBD2. The length of the CDR3 is 14 residues. V gave up 4 bases and J gave up 9 bases; unmatched junction bases: 5. Germline V gene sequence: CDR1 SQVTM, CDR2 ANQGSEA.

The gene calls are TRBV7-2 and TRBJ1-1; no clear D. Per germline, CDR1 SGHTA and CDR2 FQGNSA. The CDR3 contains 14 residues. V was shortened by 0 bases and J by 2 bases, with 7 bases between the two germline ends. The CDR3 sequence is CASSLAIANTEAFF. CDR3 coding DNA: TGTGCCAGCAGCTTAGCGATAGCCAACACTGAAGCTTTCTTT.

The CDR3 protein is CASSQTGTGGREQYF. CDR3 coding DNA: TGCGCCAGCAGCCAAACCGGGACAGGGGGGCGCGAGCAGTACTTC. The rearrangement joins TRBV4-1 to TRBJ2-7; the match to TRBD1 covers 11 bases. Germline V gene data show CDR1 as MGHRA and CDR2 as YSYEKL. Losses at the gene ends were 2 bases for V and 6 bases for J; bases not matched to a gene: 6. The CDR3 is 15 residues long.

J is TRBJ2-5 and V is TRBV27; 11 positions agree with TRBD2. Germline V gene sequence: CDR1 MNHEY, CDR2 SMNVEV (reference sequence). This CDR3 comprises 15 residues. J was trimmed by 3 bases and V by 5 bases; bases with no gene match: 5. The CDR3, as DNA: TGTGCCAGCAGTGCCGGGACTAGCGGTAAAGAGACCCAGTACTTC. This encodes CASSAGTSGKETQYF.

The chain links TRBV20-1 to TRBJ1-4, with D possibly matching TRBD1 (5 bases). Trimming left V 5 bases short and J 8 bases short, with 15 bases between. Germline CDR1 is DFQATT and CDR2 is SNEGSKA (reference sequence). CDR3 length equals 13 residues. The CDR3 region is CSACGTGREKLFF. The CDR3 region has the DNA TGCAGTGCTTGCGGGACCGGACGGGAAAAACTGTTTTTT.